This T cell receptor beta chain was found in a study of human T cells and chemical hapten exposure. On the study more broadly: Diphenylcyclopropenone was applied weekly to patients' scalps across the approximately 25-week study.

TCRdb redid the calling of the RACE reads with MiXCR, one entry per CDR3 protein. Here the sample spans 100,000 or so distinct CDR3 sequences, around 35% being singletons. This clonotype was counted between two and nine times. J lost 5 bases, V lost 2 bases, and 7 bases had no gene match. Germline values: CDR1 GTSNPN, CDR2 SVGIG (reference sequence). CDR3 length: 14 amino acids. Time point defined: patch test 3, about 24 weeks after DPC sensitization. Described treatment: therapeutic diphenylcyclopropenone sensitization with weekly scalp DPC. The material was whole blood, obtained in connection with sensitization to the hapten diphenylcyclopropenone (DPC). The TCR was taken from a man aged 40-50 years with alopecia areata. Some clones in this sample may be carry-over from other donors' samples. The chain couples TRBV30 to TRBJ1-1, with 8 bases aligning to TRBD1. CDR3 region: CAWSLNRGWTEAFF. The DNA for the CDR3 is TGTGCCTGGAGTCTGAACAGGGGGTGGACTGAAGCTTTCTTT. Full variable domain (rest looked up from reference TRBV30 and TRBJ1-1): SQTIHQWPATLVQPVGSPLSLECTVEGTSNPNLYWYRQAAGRGLQLLFYSVGIGQISSEVPQNLSASRPQDRQFILSSKKLLLSDSGFYLCAWSLNRGWTEAFFGQGTRLTVV.